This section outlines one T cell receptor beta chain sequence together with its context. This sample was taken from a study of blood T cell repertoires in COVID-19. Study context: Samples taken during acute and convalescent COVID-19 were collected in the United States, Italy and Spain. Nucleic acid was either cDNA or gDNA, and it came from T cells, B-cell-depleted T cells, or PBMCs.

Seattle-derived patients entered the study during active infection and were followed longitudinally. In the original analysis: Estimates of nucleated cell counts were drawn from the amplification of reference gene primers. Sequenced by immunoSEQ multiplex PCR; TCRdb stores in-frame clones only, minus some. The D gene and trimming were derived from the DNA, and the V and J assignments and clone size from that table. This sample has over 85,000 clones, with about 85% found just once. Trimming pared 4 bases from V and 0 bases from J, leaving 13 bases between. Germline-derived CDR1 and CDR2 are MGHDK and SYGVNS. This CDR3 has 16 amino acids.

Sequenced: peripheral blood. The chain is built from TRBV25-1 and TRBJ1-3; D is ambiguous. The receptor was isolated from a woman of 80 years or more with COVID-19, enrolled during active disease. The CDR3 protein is CASSAFPGSSGNTIYF. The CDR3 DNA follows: TGTGCCAGCAGTGCCTTTCCGGGTTCCTCTGGAAACACCATATATTTT.